Listed below are T cell receptor beta chains from one sample, sequenced in a study of post-analysis software for immune sequencing data. MiXCR, applied by TCRdb to the PCR reads, yields one record per CDR3 protein. The sample yields about half a million distinct CDR3 sequences, around a third seen once. Sequences were obtained from blood. The receptors were gathered from a girl aged 2 to 17 with multiple sclerosis. Both conserved end residues are part of each CDR3. A D gene is named only where the DNA matches it firmly. The listing skips clone size in some rows; elsewhere it reads once, few, many or a size class.

clone_size	d_call	v_call	cdr3_length	j_call	cdr3_nt	cdr3_aa
few	.	TRBV12-3/TRBV12-4	13	TRBJ2-3	TGTGCCAGCAGTTTTGGGCGTCCAGATACGCAGTATTTT	CASSFGRPDTQYF
few	TRBD1	TRBV28	17	TRBJ2-3	TGTGCCAGCAGTTTCAAATCCGGGACAGTGTACACAGATACGCAGTATTTT	CASSFKSGTVYTDTQYF
.	.	TRBV19	13	TRBJ1-1	TGTGCCAGTAGACTCGAGATGAACACTGAAGCTTTCTTT	CASRLEMNTEAFF
few	.	TRBV6-2/TRBV6-3	11	TRBJ2-1	TGTGCCAGCAGTTGGGGACCCGAGCAGTTCTTC	CASSWGPEQFF
few	.	TRBV7-2	15	TRBJ2-3	TGTGCCAGCAGCTACCTTAGGACGGACTATGGTACGCAGTATTTT	CASSYLRTDYGTQYF
.	.	TRBV5-1	14	TRBJ1-2	TGCGCCAGCACCCGGGACACTCCGAACTATGGCTACACCTTC	CASTRDTPNYGYTF
.	.	TRBV3-1	17	TRBJ1-2	TGTGCCAGCAGCCAAGATCTTAAGGCAGACTTAAACTATGGCTACACCTTC	CASSQDLKADLNYGYTF
few	.	TRBV7-3	16	TRBJ2-3	TGTGCCAGCAGCCACCTAGGCGGGACCGGCACAGATACGCAGTATTTT	CASSHLGGTGTDTQYF
.	.	TRBV11-2	18	TRBJ1-6	TGTGCCAGCAGCTCCACCACGGACCCCAGGGAGGCCAACTCACCCCTCCACTTT	CASSSTTDPREANSPLHF
.	.	TRBV5-1	14	TRBJ2-3	TGCGCCAGCAGTCGGGACTCTAGCACAGATACGCAGTATTTT	CASSRDSSTDTQYF
.	TRBD1	TRBV5-1	15	TRBJ2-1	TGCGCCAGCAGAGCAGGGGGCCCCCGGCTCAATGAGCAGTTCTTC	CASRAGGPRLNEQFF
.	.	TRBV12-3/TRBV12-4	16	TRBJ1-5	TGTGCCAGCAGTTTTTCTGGGTGGGGCGCGGGTCAGCCCCAGCATTTT	CASSFSGWGAGQPQHF
.	TRBD2	TRBV6-1	17	TRBJ2-3	TGTGCCAGCAGTGTCTCCGCCCTCGGGGGGTCCACAGATACGCAGTATTTT	CASSVSALGGSTDTQYF
few	TRBD2	TRBV19	15	TRBJ2-1	TGTGCCAGTAGTCCCCGGGTAGCGGGGGGTAATGAGCAGTTCTTC	CASSPRVAGGNEQFF
few	.	TRBV2	10	TRBJ2-3	TGTGCCAGCTGTAGAGATACGCAGTATTTT	CASCRDTQYF
.	.	TRBV12-3/TRBV12-4	16	TRBJ2-1	TGTGCCAGCAGCCTGGACGCCGGAGGACTCTACAATGAGCAGTTCTTC	CASSLDAGGLYNEQFF
few	.	TRBV20-1	11	TRBJ1-1	TGCAGTACCGTCGGGGGCACTGAAGCTTTCTTT	CSTVGGTEAFF
.	TRBD2	TRBV7-3	15	TRBJ2-1	TGTGCCAGCAGCTTTGACGGGGGGTCCTACAATGAGCAGTTCTTC	CASSFDGGSYNEQFF
few	.	TRBV6-6	17	TRBJ1-5	TGTGCCAGCAGTTACTCGGTTGGCGCATTTAGCAATCAGCCCCAGCATTTT	CASSYSVGAFSNQPQHF
few	.	TRBV5-1	16	TRBJ1-2	TGCGCCAGCAGCTTGTTACCAGACCGTGCTAACTATGGCTACACCTTC	CASSLLPDRANYGYTF
.	.	TRBV9	13	TRBJ2-2	TGTGCCAGCAGCGTAGGTGGACCCGGGGAGCTGTTTTTT	CASSVGGPGELFF
many	.	TRBV12-3/TRBV12-4	13	TRBJ2-7	TGTGCCAGCAGTTTAGCGCAGGCCTACGAGCAGTACTTC	CASSLAQAYEQYF
.	TRBD1	TRBV27	14	TRBJ2-5	TGTGCCAGCAGTTTGCTGGGACAGCAAGAGACCCAGTACTTC	CASSLLGQQETQYF
.	.	TRBV6-1	16	TRBJ2-3	TGTGCCAGCAGTGAAACAACAGGGCGTAGCACAGATACGCAGTATTTT	CASSETTGRSTDTQYF
few	TRBD1	TRBV20-1	15	TRBJ2-3	TGCAGTGCTAGTCCCACCGGACAGGGCACAGATACGCAGTATTTT	CSASPTGQGTDTQYF
few	TRBD1	TRBV10-2	18	TRBJ2-3	TGCGCCAGCAGTGATAGGACGTGGGACAGGGAAGACACAGATACGCAGTATTTT	CASSDRTWDREDTDTQYF
.	.	TRBV19	15	TRBJ2-1	TGTGCCAGTATAGGGCGGGGAACGGACTACAATGAGCAGTTCTTC	CASIGRGTDYNEQFF
few	.	TRBV7-2	16	TRBJ1-6	TGTGCCAGCAGGAACTTGGACATTGAGGGCAATTCACCCCTCCACTTT	CASRNLDIEGNSPLHF
few	.	TRBV7-6	14	TRBJ2-3	TGTGCCAGCACCAACGGAGGGGTCGGAGATACGCAGTATTTT	CASTNGGVGDTQYF
.	TRBD2	TRBV27	12	TRBJ2-7	TGTGCCAGCCTCCTGGGGGGGGGCGAGCAGTACTTC	CASLLGGGEQYF
.	.	TRBV10-3	16	TRBJ2-5	TGTGCCATCAGTGATGGTCAGGGGGGGTTTTCGGAGACCCAGTACTTC	CAISDGQGGFSETQYF
.	TRBD1	TRBV12-3/TRBV12-4	17	TRBJ1-6	TGTGCCAGCAGTTCCCGCTTGAGGGACAGGATAGGTTCACCCCTCCACTTT	CASSSRLRDRIGSPLHF
.	.	TRBV15	12	TRBJ2-5	TGTGCCACCAGCAGAGACCCTGGTGTGCAGTACTTC	CATSRDPGVQYF
.	TRBD2	TRBV12-3/TRBV12-4	17	TRBJ2-4	TGTGCCAGCAGTTTAGTTACGGGGGGGGCAGTCAAAAACATTCAGTACTTC	CASSLVTGGAVKNIQYF
.	TRBD2	TRBV5-1	16	TRBJ2-7	TGCGCCAGCAGCCTCGTACTAGCGGGGGGAATCTCCGAGCAGTACTTC	CASSLVLAGGISEQYF
.	.	TRBV4-1	16	TRBJ2-4	TGCGCCAGCAGCCAAGCCCAGGGGAAAGGGAAAAACATTCAGTACTTC	CASSQAQGKGKNIQYF
.	TRBD1	TRBV12-3/TRBV12-4	18	TRBJ1-5	TGTGCCAGCAGTTCCTCCCCGCCCGGGACAGCTAGCGATCAGCCCCAGCATTTT	CASSSSPPGTASDQPQHF
.	TRBD2	TRBV5-4	16	TRBJ2-3	TGTGCCAGCAGCGCGGGGACTAGCGGCCGAACAGATACGCAGTATTTT	CASSAGTSGRTDTQYF
.	.	TRBV6-1	13	TRBJ2-1	TGTGCCAGCAGTGAAGCGTATTTTAGCCCTCAGTTCTTC	CASSEAYFSPQFF
.	TRBD2	TRBV14	16	TRBJ2-1	TGTGCCAGCAGCCAACACAGCGGGGGGCTATACAATGAGCAGTTCTTC	CASSQHSGGLYNEQFF
.	.	TRBV11-2	15	TRBJ2-1	TGTGCCAGCAGCTCCACACGGAACTATTACAACGAGCAGTTCTTC	CASSSTRNYYNEQFF
.	.	TRBV12-3/TRBV12-4	15	TRBJ2-5	TGTGCCAGCAGACTAGGACAAGCGGTACAAGAGACCCAGTACTTC	CASRLGQAVQETQYF
.	.	TRBV20-1	16	TRBJ2-7	TGCAGTGCTAGAGATAGTGGCAGACTCTCCTACAATGAGCAGTACTTC	CSARDSGRLSYNEQYF
few	.	TRBV15	14	TRBJ1-2	TGTGCCACCAGCCCGGGGCGGGATAACTATGGCTACACCTTC	CATSPGRDNYGYTF
.	.	TRBV5-5	15	TRBJ1-1	TGTGCCAGCAGCTTGGCGGGGGGCGCATCGACTGAAGCTTTCTTT	CASSLAGGASTEAFF
.	.	TRBV18	16	TRBJ2-2	TGTGCCAGCTCGGACTACGGGACGGCGAACACCGGGGAGCTGTTTTTT	CASSDYGTANTGELFF
.	TRBD1	TRBV5-1	16	TRBJ2-7	TGCGCCAGCAGAGGACGCGGACAGGGAAGTTCCTACGAGCAGTACTTC	CASRGRGQGSSYEQYF